This TCR beta chain was sequenced during a study of radiation and T cells in renal cell carcinoma (dated by TCRdb to 2018 to 2021). At the level of the whole study: In total, fewer than 55 samples underwent TCR beta sequencing: 25 or so tumors plus 27 peripheral blood samples. The final blood draw took place at 4 weeks after radiation, the same time as nephrectomy. A total of 3.5 million to 4.5 million unique CDR3 nucleotide sequences, encoding 2,500,000 or so unique CDR3 amino acid sequences, were found across all 50 or so samples. The investigation overall reported the following: In blood, the top tumor clonotypes increased from baseline to 2 weeks after radiation and then shrank by 4 weeks, which suggests a temporary expansion of tumor-resident clones. With a single-armed trial design, the study had no way to address how radiation dose or scheduling affects the TCR repertoire. Because no pretreatment tumor biopsies were available, whether clonotypes were present in the tumor at baseline could not be determined. Changes in the blood repertoire were not tracked past 4 weeks after treatment.

According to the germline V gene, CDR1 reads SNHLY and CDR2 reads FYNNEI. The V and J ends are trimmed by 3 bases and 0 bases, leaving 11 bases between them. Reading from cysteine to phenylalanine, the CDR3 counts 15 amino acids. Only the CDR3 DNA is retained, 45 bases long and in frame from the first base. The immunoSEQ kit was used, according to the manufacturer's recommendations, to generate TCR beta libraries from genomic DNA. Library preparation used a first multiplex PCR with proprietary primers, then a second PCR adding unique barcodes, with bead cleanups after each round. Each sample batch included a kit-provided positive control reaction and a negative control reaction. The final libraries were assessed on an Agilent 4200 TapeStation D1000 ScreenTape, pooled by volume, and quantified by qPCR. An Illumina NextSeq500 fitted with a MidOutput 150-cycle cartridge performed the sequencing, running 156 Read1 cycles and 15 Index1 cycles with the kit's custom primers. The pooled library was loaded at approximately 1 pM with a roughly 22% PhiX control spike-in. The study's processing was this. Vendor-processed data were analyzed in R, and a clonotype was defined as all T cells sharing the same CDR3 nucleotide sequence. For clone abundance analyses, frequencies were normalized to the 10,000 most abundant clones per sample. Public T cell clones, which averaged fewer than five per sample, were excluded before analysis. Tumor-enriched clonotypes and baseline blood-enriched clonotypes were defined as those with an abundance difference of at least 32-fold between compartments. A beta-binomial differential abundance model was applied to find clonotypes that expanded or contracted between blood time points. Tumor-blood repertoire similarity was measured with the Baroni-Urbani and Buser coefficient, and groups were compared using two-tailed Wilcoxon tests in R. TCRdb took over this immuneACCESS table, retaining in-frame rearrangements with V and J assigned. Such tables are incomplete; in checked studies, under half of the missing clones stem from an unresolved V gene, and the remainder is unexplained. That table furnishes V, J and clone size, whereas the DNA furnished D and trimming. The sample yields over 60,000 clones; less than 90% were counted once. The ten largest clones capture approximately 2.4% of the sample.

As concerns this clone: What this receptor recognizes is not known. Base qualities were left out, and no much larger clone turns up one base away.

The sample's time point label, in plain terms: blood 4 weeks post-SBRT, at nephrectomy. The sample's treatment or condition label is to be understood as: 15 Gy SBRT to primary tumor, nephrectomy 4 weeks later. The samples were obtained from a clinical trial, where primary renal cell carcinomas were treated with 15 Gy stereotactic body radiation therapy and then removed by nephrectomy 4 weeks afterward. To follow tumor-enriched clonotypes, peripheral blood was collected serially from radiation-treated patients at baseline and again at 2 weeks and 4 weeks after SBRT. All patients had renal cell carcinoma with clear cell pathology. Genomic DNA for TCR sequencing was prepared using the QIAamp DNA Blood Mini Kit (Qiagen). Only samples passing all quality control checks were included in the analyses.

Rearrangement joined TRBV2 to TRBJ1-2; D gene: possibly TRBD1, on 5 matching bases. Sequencing used blood, obtained from a patient whose treatment included radiotherapy and nephrectomy. The origin of this receptor is a woman aged 60-70 years with renal cell carcinoma. The CDR3: CASSESRATNYGYTF. The nucleotides read TGTGCCAGCAGTGAGTCCAGGGCAACTAACTATGGCTACACCTTC.